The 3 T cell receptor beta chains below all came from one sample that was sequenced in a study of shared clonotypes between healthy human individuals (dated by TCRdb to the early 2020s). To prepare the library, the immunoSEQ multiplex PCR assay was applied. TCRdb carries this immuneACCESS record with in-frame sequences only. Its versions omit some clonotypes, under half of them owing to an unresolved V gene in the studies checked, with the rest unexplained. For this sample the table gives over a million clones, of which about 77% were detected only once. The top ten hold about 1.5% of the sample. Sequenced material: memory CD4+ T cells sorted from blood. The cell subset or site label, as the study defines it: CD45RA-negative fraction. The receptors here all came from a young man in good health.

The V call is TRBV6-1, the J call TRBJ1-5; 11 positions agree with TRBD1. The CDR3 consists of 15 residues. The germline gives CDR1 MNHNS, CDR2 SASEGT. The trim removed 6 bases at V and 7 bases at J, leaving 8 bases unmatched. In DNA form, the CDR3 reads TGTGCCAGCAGGAAGGGACAGGGGGAATGGCAGCCCCAGCATTTT. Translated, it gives CASRKGQGEWQPQHF.

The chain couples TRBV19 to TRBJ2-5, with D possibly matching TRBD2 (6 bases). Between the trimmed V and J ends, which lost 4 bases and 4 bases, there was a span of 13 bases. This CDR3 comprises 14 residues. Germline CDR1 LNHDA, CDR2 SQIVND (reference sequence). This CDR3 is CASSNGGMAETQYF. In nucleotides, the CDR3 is TGTGCCAGTAGTAACGGCGGGATGGCAGAGACCCAGTACTTC.

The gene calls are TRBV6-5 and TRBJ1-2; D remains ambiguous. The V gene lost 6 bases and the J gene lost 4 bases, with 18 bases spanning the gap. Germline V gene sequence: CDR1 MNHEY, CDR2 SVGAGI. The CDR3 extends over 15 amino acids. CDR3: CASRPPSDGLYGYTF. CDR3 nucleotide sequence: TGTGCCAGCAGGCCCCCGTCGGACGGACTCTATGGCTACACCTTC.